These 20 T cell receptor beta chains were sequenced from one sample in a study of glioma-infiltrating T cells after dendritic cell vaccination. Here immunoSEQ multiplex PCR was the method, and the copy in TCRdb shows in-frame clones only, minus some. This sample has 95,000 or so clones, with over 65% found just once. The sample was blood, taken before dendritic cell vaccination. The receptors were sampled from a human donor with glioblastoma.

The gene calls are TRBV7-9 and TRBJ1-1; weak D call: TRBD1 (5 bases). CDR1 is SEHNR and CDR2 is FQNEAQ in the germline V gene (reference sequence). The CDR3 runs 17 residues. Trimming took 3 bases from V and 0 from J, leaving 17 bases between them. As DNA, the CDR3 is TGTGCCAGCAGCTTCCAACTCGGGGGAAGCATGAACACTGAAGCTTTCTTT. This codes for CASSFQLGGSMNTEAFF.

Note on this clone: The junction does not match germline at one end; this may be a read error. V gene TRBV5-1 combines with J gene TRBJ1-1; 7 bases map to TRBD1. Germline CDR1 SGHRS, CDR2 YFSETQ. This CDR3 is 14 amino acids long. Here the CDR3 reads CAGSFGGQGAEAFF. The CDR3 nucleotides read TGCGCCGGCAGCTTTGGGGGGCAGGGGGCTGAAGCTTTCTTT.

The chain joins TRBV6-5 to TRBJ1-5; D may be TRBD1 (5 bases). V lost 5 bases to trimming and J lost 2 bases, with 10 bases between them. Looked up from germline, CDR1 is MNHEY and CDR2 is SVGAGI. The CDR3 runs 14 residues. The CDR3 sequence: CASSPWGGNQPQHF. The DNA of the CDR3 is TGTGCCAGCAGTCCTTGGGGGGGCAATCAGCCCCAGCATTTT.

This chain's CDR3 is CASSAPGGRGYNEQFF. The DNA for the CDR3 is TGTGCCAGCAGCGCTCCAGGGGGAAGGGGATACAATGAGCAGTTCTTC. J is TRBJ2-1 and V is TRBV11-3; 7 bases fit TRBD1. Germline CDR1 and CDR2: SGHNT and YENEEA. The CDR3 extends over 16 amino acids. J lost 4 bases, V lost 5 bases, and 11 bases had no gene match.

This clone showed up just once. The chain uses TRBV11-2 and TRBJ2-3; TRBD1 matches at 7 bases. This CDR3 has 15 residues. The V and J ends lost 2 bases and 5 bases, in that order; junction bases with no gene match: 7. The V gene's germline CDR1 is SGHAT and CDR2 FQNNGV. The CDR3 is CASSLLGQPEDTQYF. In nucleotides, the CDR3 is TGTGCCAGCAGCTTATTGGGACAGCCTGAAGATACGCAGTATTTT.

The chain recombines TRBV11-3 with TRBJ2-1; TRBD2 matches 8 bases. Trimming took 5 bases from V and 3 from J; bases not matched to a gene: 12. Germline CDR1 is SGHNT and CDR2 is YENEEA. This CDR3 spans 17 amino acids. Here the CDR3 reads CASSQEGGGLGYNEQFF. CDR3 sequence (DNA): TGTGCCAGCAGCCAAGAGGGAGGGGGACTAGGCTACAATGAGCAGTTCTTC.

The chain couples TRBV5-1 to TRBJ2-1; 7 bases line up with TRBD2. Looked up from germline, CDR1 is SGHRS and CDR2 is YFSETQ. The CDR3 spans 15 residues. The V gene end was trimmed by 0 bases and the J gene end by 4 bases; junction bases not matched to a gene: 4. The CDR3 region is CASSLVGGRYNEQFF. The CDR3 nucleotides read TGCGCCAGCAGCTTGGTTGGCGGGAGATACAATGAGCAGTTCTTC.

This clone was recorded only once. The gene calls are TRBV19 and TRBJ2-1; D not resolved. Germline V CDR1 and CDR2: LNHDA, SQIVND (reference sequence). The CDR3 runs to 15 residues. Between the trimmed V and J ends, which lost 5 bases and 0 bases, there was a span of 11 bases. The CDR3 loop is CASSLLRSSYNEQFF. The CDR3 nucleotides read TGTGCCAGTAGTCTACTACGAAGCTCCTACAATGAGCAGTTCTTC.

The chain links TRBV9 to TRBJ1-5; D call uncertain. V shed 0 bases and J shed 6 bases, with 13 bases lying between them. The CDR3 loop spans 15 amino acids. Germline V gene sequence: CDR1 SGDLS, CDR2 YYNGEE. The CDR3 sequence is CASSVDGQSSQPQHF. The CDR3, as DNA: TGTGCCAGCAGCGTAGATGGGCAGTCCAGTCAGCCCCAGCATTTT.

This clone appeared a single time. The chain combines TRBV19 with TRBJ1-2, with 8 positions matching TRBD1. Germline V gene sequence: CDR1 LNHDA, CDR2 SQIVND (reference sequence). The V segment lost 9 bases and the J segment 4 bases; nucleotides outside the gene matches: 7. The CDR3 consists of 13 residues. CDR3 protein: CASRTGPLYGYTF. The CDR3 nucleotides read TGTGCCAGCAGGACAGGGCCACTCTATGGCTACACCTTC.

V usage is TRBV4-2 and J usage is TRBJ1-1; the D is unclear. Trimming cost V 0 bases and J 4 bases, with 12 bases left between them. CDR3 size: 15 residues. Per germline, CDR1 LGHNA and CDR2 YNFKEQ. CDR3 sequence (DNA): TGTGCCAGCAGCCAAGAACCGGGAATGAGCACTGAAGCTTTCTTT. Its translation: CASSQEPGMSTEAFF.

This chain links TRBV6-5 with TRBJ1-2, with TRBD1 matching over 8 bases. The CDR3 covers 13 residues. Per germline, CDR1 MNHEY and CDR2 SVGAGI. J lost 5 bases, V lost 2 bases, and 1 base had no gene match. This chain's CDR3 is CASSYRTGYGYTF. Written as DNA, the CDR3 is TGTGCCAGCAGTTACAGGACAGGGTATGGCTACACCTTC.

The chain joins TRBV4-2 to TRBJ2-7, with 9 bases identical to TRBD1. Per the germline V gene, CDR1 is LGHNA and CDR2 is YNFKEQ. J was trimmed by 3 bases and V by 3 bases; bases with no gene match: 6. There are 15 residues in the CDR3. The CDR3, as DNA: TGTGCCAGCAGCCAGGCGGGACAGGGCGACTACGAGCAGTACTTC. As protein: CASSQAGQGDYEQYF.

V usage is TRBV6-1 and J usage is TRBJ1-6; weak D call: TRBD1 (6 bases). Trimming took 2 bases from V and 7 from J, leaving 27 bases between them. The germline V gene has CDR1 MNHNS and CDR2 SASEGT. CDR3 size: 20 residues. This CDR3 reads CASSEKKRQEEWARNSPLHF. In DNA form, the CDR3 reads TGTGCCAGCAGTGAAAAGAAAAGACAGGAGGAATGGGCAAGAAATTCACCCCTCCACTTT.

CDR3 sequence: CASSEGVLAEQYF. The CDR3 DNA reads as TGTGCCAGCTCAGAGGGGGTCCTAGCCGAGCAGTACTTC. This rearrangement joins TRBV18 to TRBJ2-7, with D perhaps matching TRBD1 (6 bases). The germline V gene has CDR1 KGHSH and CDR2 LQKENI. V was clipped by 5 bases and J by 6 bases, with 14 bases between them. This CDR3 is 13 amino acids long.

The J gene is TRBJ1-2, the V gene TRBV29-1, with 9 bases lining up with TRBD1. Germline V CDR1 and CDR2: SQVTM, ANQGSEA. The trim removed 4 bases at V and 7 bases at J, leaving 4 bases unmatched. The CDR3 loop spans 12 amino acids. The CDR3 sequence: CSVVQGAGGYTF. CDR3 nucleotide sequence: TGCAGCGTTGTACAGGGGGCTGGTGGCTACACCTTC.

CDR3 region: CASRTTSASSYEQYF. The DNA for the CDR3 is TGCGCCAGCAGGACTACTAGCGCTAGCTCCTACGAGCAGTACTTC. The rearrangement links TRBV10-2 to TRBJ2-7; TRBD2 aligns across 7 bases. This CDR3 is built from 15 residues. Germline-derived CDR1 and CDR2 are WSHSY and SAAADI. The V segment lost 6 bases and the J segment 0 bases; nucleotides outside the gene matches: 8.

This rearrangement joins TRBV11-3 to TRBJ2-1, with 7 nucleotides matching TRBD2. CDR3 length: 18 amino acids. Per the germline V gene, CDR1 is SGHNT and CDR2 is YENEEA. Trimming removed 0 bases from V and 2 bases from J; junction bases left unmatched: 10. CDR3 loop: CASSLDLSSGWAYNEQFF. DNA for the CDR3: TGTGCCAGCAGCTTAGACCTCTCTAGCGGATGGGCCTACAATGAGCAGTTCTTC.

CDR3 region: CASRQTGLMSGYTF. As DNA, the CDR3 is TGTGCCAGCAGGCAGACAGGGCTCATGAGTGGCTACACCTTC. The chain couples TRBV6-6 to TRBJ1-2, with 7 bases aligning to TRBD1. The ends lost 6 bases at V and 7 bases at J; junction bases unmatched: 11. CDR3 length equals 14 residues. Germline V gene lookup returns CDR1 MNHNY and CDR2 SVGAGI (reference sequence).

V and J are TRBV10-3 and TRBJ2-3, with D possibly TRBD2 on 6 matching bases. The CDR3 is made up of 14 amino acids. The V end lost 7 bases, the J end lost 2 bases, and 13 bases lay between the germline ends. The germline gives CDR1 ENHRY, CDR2 SYGVKD. CDR3 loop: CAIMEGGITDTQYF. In DNA form, the CDR3 reads TGTGCCATCATGGAGGGCGGGATCACAGATACGCAGTATTTT.